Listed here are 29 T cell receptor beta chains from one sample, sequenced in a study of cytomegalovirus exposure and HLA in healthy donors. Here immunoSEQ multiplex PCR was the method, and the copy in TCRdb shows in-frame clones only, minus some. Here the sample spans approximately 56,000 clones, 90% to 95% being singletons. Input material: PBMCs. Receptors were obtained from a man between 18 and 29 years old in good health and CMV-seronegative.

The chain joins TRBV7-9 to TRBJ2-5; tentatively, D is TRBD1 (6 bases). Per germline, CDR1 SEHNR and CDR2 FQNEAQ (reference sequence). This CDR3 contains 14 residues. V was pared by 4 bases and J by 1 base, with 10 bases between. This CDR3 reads CASSSDRFQETQYF. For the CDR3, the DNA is TGTGCCAGCAGCTCGGACAGATTCCAAGAGACCCAGTACTTC.

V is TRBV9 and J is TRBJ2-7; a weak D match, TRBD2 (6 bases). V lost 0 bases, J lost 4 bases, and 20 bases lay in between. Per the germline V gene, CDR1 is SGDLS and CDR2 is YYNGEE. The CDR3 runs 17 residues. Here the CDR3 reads CASSVDALEGLLYEQYF. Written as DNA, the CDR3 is TGTGCCAGCAGCGTAGACGCTCTGGAGGGCCTTCTATACGAGCAGTACTTC.

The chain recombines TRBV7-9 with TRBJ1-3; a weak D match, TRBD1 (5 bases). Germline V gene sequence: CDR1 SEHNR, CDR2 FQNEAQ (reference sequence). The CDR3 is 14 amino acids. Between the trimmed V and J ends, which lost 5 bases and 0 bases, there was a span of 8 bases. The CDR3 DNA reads TGTGCCAGCAGCGGGGGGAGCTCTGGAAACACCATATATTTT. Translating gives CASSGGSSGNTIYF.

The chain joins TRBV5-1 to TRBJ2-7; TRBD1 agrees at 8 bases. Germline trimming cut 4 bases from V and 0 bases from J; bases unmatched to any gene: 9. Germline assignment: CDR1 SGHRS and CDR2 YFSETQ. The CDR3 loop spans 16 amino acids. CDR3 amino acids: CASSPTTGAPSYEQYF. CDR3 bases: TGCGCCAGCAGCCCTACGACAGGGGCCCCCTCCTACGAGCAGTACTTC.

The CDR3 sequence: CASSLQAYNEQFF. Written as DNA, the CDR3 is TGTGCCAGCAGTTTACAGGCCTACAATGAGCAGTTCTTC. The J gene is TRBJ2-1, the V gene TRBV27; D is uncertain. Trimming took off 2 bases at V and 2 bases at J, with 4 bases between the two ends. Germline loops: CDR1 MNHEY, CDR2 SMNVEV (reference sequence). The CDR3 is 13 amino acids.

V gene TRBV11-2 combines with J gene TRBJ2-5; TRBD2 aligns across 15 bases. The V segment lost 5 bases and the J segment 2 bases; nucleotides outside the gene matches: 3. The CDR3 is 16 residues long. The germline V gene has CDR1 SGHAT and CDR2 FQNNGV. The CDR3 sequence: CASSPGLAGGQETQYF. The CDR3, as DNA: TGTGCCAGCAGCCCCGGACTAGCGGGAGGGCAAGAGACCCAGTACTTC. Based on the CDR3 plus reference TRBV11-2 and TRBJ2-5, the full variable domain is EAGVAQSPRYKIIEKRQSVAFWCNPISGHATLYWYQQILGQGPKLLIQFQNNGVVDDSQLPKDRFSAERLKGVDSTLKIQPAKLEDSAVYLCASSPGLAGGQETQYFGPGTRLLVL.

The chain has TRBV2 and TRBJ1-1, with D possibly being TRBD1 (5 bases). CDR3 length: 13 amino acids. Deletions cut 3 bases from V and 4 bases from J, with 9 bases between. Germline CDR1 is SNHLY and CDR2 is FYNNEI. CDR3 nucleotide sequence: TGTGCCAGCAGTGACGGGGGAGGCACTGAAGCTTTCTTT. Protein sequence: CASSDGGGTEAFF.

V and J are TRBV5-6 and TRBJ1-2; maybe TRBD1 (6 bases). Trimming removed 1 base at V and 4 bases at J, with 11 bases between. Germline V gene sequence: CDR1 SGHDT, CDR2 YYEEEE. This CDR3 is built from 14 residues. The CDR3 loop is CASSLYRVVYGYTF. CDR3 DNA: TGTGCCAGCAGCTTGTACAGGGTCGTCTATGGCTACACCTTC.

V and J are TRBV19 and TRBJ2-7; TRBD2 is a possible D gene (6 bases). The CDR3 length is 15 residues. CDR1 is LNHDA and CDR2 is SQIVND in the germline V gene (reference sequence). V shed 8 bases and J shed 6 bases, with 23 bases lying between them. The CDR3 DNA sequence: TGTGCCAGTCACAGTGGGGGGTTCGGACAAAGCGAGCAGTACTTC. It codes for CASHSGGFGQSEQYF.

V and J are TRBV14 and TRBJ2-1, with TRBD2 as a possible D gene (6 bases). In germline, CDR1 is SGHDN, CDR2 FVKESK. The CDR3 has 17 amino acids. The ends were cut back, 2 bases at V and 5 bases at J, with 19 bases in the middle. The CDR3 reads CASSQPRDSLPNNEQFF. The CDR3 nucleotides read TGTGCCAGCAGCCAACCCCGGGACTCTCTTCCCAACAATGAGCAGTTCTTC.

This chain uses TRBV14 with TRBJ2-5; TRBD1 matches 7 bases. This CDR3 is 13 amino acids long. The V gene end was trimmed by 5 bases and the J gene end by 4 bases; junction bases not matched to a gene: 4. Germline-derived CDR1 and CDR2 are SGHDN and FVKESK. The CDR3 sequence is CASSYGTVETQYF. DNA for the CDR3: TGTGCCAGCAGCTACGGGACAGTAGAGACCCAGTACTTC.

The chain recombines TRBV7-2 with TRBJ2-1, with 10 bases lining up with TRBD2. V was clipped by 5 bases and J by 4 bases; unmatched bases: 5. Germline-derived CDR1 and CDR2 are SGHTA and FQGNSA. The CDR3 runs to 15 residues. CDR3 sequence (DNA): TGTGCCAGCAGCCGAGCGGGAGGGCCTTACAATGAGCAGTTCTTC. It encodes CASSRAGGPYNEQFF.

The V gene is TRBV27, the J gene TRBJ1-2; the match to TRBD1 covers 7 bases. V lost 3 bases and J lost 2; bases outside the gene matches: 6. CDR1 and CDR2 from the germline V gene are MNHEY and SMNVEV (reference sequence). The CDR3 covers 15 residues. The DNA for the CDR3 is TGTGCCAGCAGTTTGATCCGGGACAGCAACTATGGCTACACCTTC. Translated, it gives CASSLIRDSNYGYTF.

The CDR3 DNA follows: TGCGCCAGCAGCTTGGGAGGTACTGGAAACACCATATATTTT. Translated, it gives CASSLGGTGNTIYF. This chain joins TRBV5-1 and TRBJ1-3; no clear D. Trimming removed 0 bases from V and 2 bases from J, with 6 bases in between. From germline, CDR1 is SGHRS and CDR2 YFSETQ. The CDR3 runs 14 residues.

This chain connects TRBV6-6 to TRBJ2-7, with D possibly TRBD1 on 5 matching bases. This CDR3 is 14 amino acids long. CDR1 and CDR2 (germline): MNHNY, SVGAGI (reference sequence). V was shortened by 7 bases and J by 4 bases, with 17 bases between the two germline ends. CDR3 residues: CASKVQAQSYEQYF. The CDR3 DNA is TGTGCCAGCAAAGTACAGGCTCAATCGTACGAGCAGTACTTC.

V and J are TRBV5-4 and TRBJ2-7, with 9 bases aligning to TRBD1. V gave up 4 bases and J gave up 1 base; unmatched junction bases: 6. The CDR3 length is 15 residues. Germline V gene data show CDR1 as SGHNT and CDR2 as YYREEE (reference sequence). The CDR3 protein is CASSREGTGSYEQYF. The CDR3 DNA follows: TGTGCCAGCAGCCGCGAGGGGACAGGGTCCTACGAGCAGTACTTC.

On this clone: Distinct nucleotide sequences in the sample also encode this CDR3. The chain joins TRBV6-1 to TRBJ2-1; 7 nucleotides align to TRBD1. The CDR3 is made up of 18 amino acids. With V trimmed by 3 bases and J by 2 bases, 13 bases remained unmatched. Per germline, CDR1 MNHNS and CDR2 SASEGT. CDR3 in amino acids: CASSEMGTAVPPYNEQFF. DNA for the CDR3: TGTGCCAGCAGTGAGATGGGGACAGCGGTCCCCCCCTACAATGAGCAGTTCTTC.

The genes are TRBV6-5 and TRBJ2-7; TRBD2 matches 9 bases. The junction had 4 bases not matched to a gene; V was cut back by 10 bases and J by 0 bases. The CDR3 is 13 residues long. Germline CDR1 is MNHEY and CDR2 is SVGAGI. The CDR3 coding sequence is TGTGCCACGAGACTAGCGGCCTCCTACGAGCAGTACTTC. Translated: CATRLAASYEQYF.

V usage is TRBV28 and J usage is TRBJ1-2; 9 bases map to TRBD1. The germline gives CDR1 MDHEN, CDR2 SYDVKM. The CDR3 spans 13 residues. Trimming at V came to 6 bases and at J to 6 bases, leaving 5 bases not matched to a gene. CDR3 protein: CASSPGTGNGYTF. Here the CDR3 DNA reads TGTGCCAGCAGCCCCGGGACAGGGAATGGCTACACCTTC.

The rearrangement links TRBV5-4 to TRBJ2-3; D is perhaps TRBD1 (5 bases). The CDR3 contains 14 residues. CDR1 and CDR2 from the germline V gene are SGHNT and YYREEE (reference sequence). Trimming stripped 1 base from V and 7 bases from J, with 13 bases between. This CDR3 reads CASSLPRAENTQYF. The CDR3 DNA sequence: TGTGCCAGCAGCTTGCCCAGGGCGGAGAATACGCAGTATTTT.

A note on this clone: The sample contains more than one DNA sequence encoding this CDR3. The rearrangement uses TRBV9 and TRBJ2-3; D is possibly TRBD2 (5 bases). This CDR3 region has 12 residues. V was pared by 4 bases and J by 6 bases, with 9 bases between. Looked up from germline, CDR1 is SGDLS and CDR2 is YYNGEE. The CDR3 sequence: CASSPRGDTQYF. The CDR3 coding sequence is TGTGCCAGCAGCCCCCGAGGGGATACGCAGTATTTT.

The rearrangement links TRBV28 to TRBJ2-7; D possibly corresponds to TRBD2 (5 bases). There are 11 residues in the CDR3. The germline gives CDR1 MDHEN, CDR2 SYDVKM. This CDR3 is CGTEESYEQYF. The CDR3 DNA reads TGTGGGACTGAGGAATCCTACGAGCAGTACTTC.

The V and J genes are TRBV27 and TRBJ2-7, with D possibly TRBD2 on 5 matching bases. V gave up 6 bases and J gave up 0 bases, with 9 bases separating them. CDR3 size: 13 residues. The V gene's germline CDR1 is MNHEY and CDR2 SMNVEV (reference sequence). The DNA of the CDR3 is TGTGCCAGCAGGTCCGGGATCTCCTACGAGCAGTACTTC. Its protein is CASRSGISYEQYF.

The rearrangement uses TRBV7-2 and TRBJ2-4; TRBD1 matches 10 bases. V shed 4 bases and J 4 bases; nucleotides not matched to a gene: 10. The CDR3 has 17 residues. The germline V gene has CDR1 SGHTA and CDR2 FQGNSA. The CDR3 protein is CASSYNRQGASKNIQYF. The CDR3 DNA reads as TGTGCCAGCAGCTACAATAGACAGGGGGCGTCTAAAAACATTCAGTACTTC. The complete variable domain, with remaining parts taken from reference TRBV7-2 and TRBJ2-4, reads GAGVSQSPSNKVTEKGKDVELRCDPISGHTALYWYRQSLGQGLEFLIYFQGNSAPDKSGLPSDRFSAERTGGSVSTLTIQRTQQEDSAVYLCASSYNRQGASKNIQYFGAGTRLSVL.

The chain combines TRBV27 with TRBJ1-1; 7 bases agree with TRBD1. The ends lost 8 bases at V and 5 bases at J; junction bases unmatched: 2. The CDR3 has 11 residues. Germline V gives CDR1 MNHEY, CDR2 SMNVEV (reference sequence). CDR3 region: CASSQGTEAFF. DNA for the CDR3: TGTGCCAGCTCACAGGGGACTGAAGCTTTCTTT.

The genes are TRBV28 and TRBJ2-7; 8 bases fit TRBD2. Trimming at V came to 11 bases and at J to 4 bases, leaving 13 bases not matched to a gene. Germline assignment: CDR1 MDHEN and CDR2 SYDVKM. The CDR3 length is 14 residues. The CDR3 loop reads CALAPAGDIYEQYF. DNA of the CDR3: TGTGCCCTAGCGCCAGCGGGAGATATATACGAGCAGTACTTC.

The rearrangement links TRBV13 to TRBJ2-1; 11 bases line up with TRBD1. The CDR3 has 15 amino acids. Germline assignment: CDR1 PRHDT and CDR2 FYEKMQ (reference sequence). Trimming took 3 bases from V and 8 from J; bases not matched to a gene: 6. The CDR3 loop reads CASSFRTGGSDEQFF. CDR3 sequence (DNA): TGTGCCAGCAGCTTCCGGACAGGGGGCTCAGATGAGCAGTTCTTC.

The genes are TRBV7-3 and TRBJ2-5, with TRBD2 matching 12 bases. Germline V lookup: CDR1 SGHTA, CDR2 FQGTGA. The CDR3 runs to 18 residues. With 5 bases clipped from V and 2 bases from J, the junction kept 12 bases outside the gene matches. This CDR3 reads CASSRIVLTSGGQETQYF. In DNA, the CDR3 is TGTGCCAGCAGCCGAATTGTCTTGACTAGCGGGGGACAAGAGACCCAGTACTTC.

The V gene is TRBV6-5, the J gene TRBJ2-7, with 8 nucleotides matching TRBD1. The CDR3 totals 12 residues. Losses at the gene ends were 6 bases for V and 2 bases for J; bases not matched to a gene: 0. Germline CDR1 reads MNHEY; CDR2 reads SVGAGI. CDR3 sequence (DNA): TGTGCCAGCAGGGGACAGGCCTACGAGCAGTACTTC. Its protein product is CASRGQAYEQYF.